One sample yielded the 4 T cell receptor beta chains listed below, sequenced in a study of T cell responses to AZD1222 COVID-19 vaccine. Generated by immunoSEQ multiplex PCR, the TCRdb table keeps only in-frame clones and is missing some. The table records tens of thousands of clones, about 90% of them present only once. This specimen consisted of peripheral blood, obtained on day 0 of AZD1222 vaccination. The receptor source for this set is an adult in good health.

This chain uses TRBV1 with TRBJ2-7. TRBV1 is an annotated pseudogene. This CDR3 region has 18 residues. The CDR3 reads CTSSQDISRIWAAYEQYF. The CDR3 DNA reads as TGCACCAGCAGCCAAGATATCTCTAGAATCTGGGCGGCCTACGAGCAGTACTTC.

This rearrangement joins TRBV7-8 to TRBJ2-3; unclear D gene. This CDR3 contains 13 residues. Germline assignment: CDR1 SGHVS and CDR2 FQNEAQ. The V gene lost 7 bases and the J gene lost 0 bases, with 8 bases spanning the gap. CDR3 sequence reads: CASKPTSTDTQYF. CDR3 in DNA: TGTGCCAGCAAACCTACTAGCACAGATACGCAGTATTTT.

This rearrangement joins TRBV5-1 to TRBJ2-1; TRBD2 matches at 7 bases. Germline trimming cut 1 base from V and 1 base from J; bases unmatched to any gene: 5. This CDR3 spans 16 amino acids. Germline V gene data show CDR1 as SGHRS and CDR2 as YFSETQ. The CDR3 loop reads CASSLQPRESYNEQFF. Here the CDR3 DNA reads TGCGCCAGCAGCTTGCAGCCGCGGGAGTCCTACAATGAGCAGTTCTTC.

V usage is TRBV9 and J usage is TRBJ2-2; D unclear. The CDR3 contains 13 residues. Germline V lookup: CDR1 SGDLS, CDR2 YYNGEE. With 4 bases removed from V and 7 bases from J, the gap between germline ends came to 11 bases. CDR3 nucleotide sequence: TGTGCCAGCAGCCAAGGGTGGGACGGGGAGCTGTTTTTT. Translating it yields CASSQGWDGELFF.